A selection of T cell receptor beta chains follows, all from one sample in a study of immune evolution from preneoplasia to lung adenocarcinoma. Sequencing was performed with immunoSEQ multiplex PCR; in TCRdb, only in-frame clones are kept and a portion is missing. The sample gives about 7,500 clones, 70% to 85% of which show up once; over 2% is in the top ten. Sequencing was done on a sample of FFPE minimally invasive lung adenocarcinoma tissue. Every receptor here comes from a person aged 80 or over with lung adenocarcinoma. Each CDR3 is given with its conserved first and last residue. D genes are given only for firm matches. Some rows have no size entry. The others give once, few or many, or a class for an expanded clone.

cdr3_aa: CASSQERVSPSGANVLTF
cdr3_nt: TGTGCCAGCTCACAGGAAAGGGTGAGCCCCTCTGGGGCCAACGTCCTGACTTTC
j_call: TRBJ2-6
d_call: NA
clone_size: NA
v_call: TRBV18

cdr3_aa: CASSEALSPNTGELFF
cdr3_nt: TGTGCCAGCAGTGAAGCGCTAAGTCCGAACACCGGGGAGCTGTTTTTT
j_call: TRBJ2-2
d_call: NA
clone_size: NA
v_call: TRBV2

cdr3_aa: CASTGWLAFF
cdr3_nt: TGTGCCAGCACGGGGTGGTTGGCTTTCTTT
j_call: TRBJ1-1
d_call: NA
clone_size: few
v_call: TRBV6-1

cdr3_aa: CASSQGTSGSTDTQYF
cdr3_nt: TGCGCCAGCAGCCAAGGCACTAGCGGTAGCACAGATACGCAGTATTTT
j_call: TRBJ2-3
d_call: TRBD2
clone_size: NA
v_call: TRBV4-3

cdr3_aa: CASSIDGYEKLFF
cdr3_nt: TGTGCCAGTAGTATCGACGGCTATGAAAAACTGTTTTTT
j_call: TRBJ1-4
d_call: NA
clone_size: NA
v_call: TRBV19

cdr3_aa: CASSQETGTSGTGAKNIQYF
cdr3_nt: TGCGCCAGCAGCCAAGAAACCGGGACTAGCGGGACCGGAGCCAAAAACATTCAGTACTTC
j_call: TRBJ2-4
d_call: TRBD2
clone_size: NA
v_call: TRBV4-3

cdr3_aa: CASMGAVYNEQFF
cdr3_nt: TGCGCCAGCATGGGGGCAGTTTACAATGAGCAGTTCTTC
j_call: TRBJ2-1
d_call: NA
clone_size: NA
v_call: TRBV10-2

cdr3_aa: CASSLEQGHQPQHF
cdr3_nt: TGTGCCAGCAGCTTAGAACAGGGGCATCAGCCCCAGCATTTT
j_call: TRBJ1-5
d_call: TRBD1
clone_size: NA
v_call: TRBV7-6

cdr3_aa: CASSPRAPGGKNIQYF
cdr3_nt: TGTGCCAGCTCACCAAGGGCCCCAGGTGGGAAAAACATTCAGTACTTC
j_call: TRBJ2-4
d_call: NA
clone_size: NA
v_call: TRBV18

cdr3_aa: CAIGQGGSGQETQYF
cdr3_nt: TGTGCCATCGGACAGGGAGGGTCGGGTCAAGAGACCCAGTACTTC
j_call: TRBJ2-5
d_call: NA
clone_size: NA
v_call: TRBV10-3

cdr3_aa: CASSVSGYRETQYF
cdr3_nt: TGTGCCAGCAGCGTATCCGGGTATCGGGAGACCCAGTACTTC
j_call: TRBJ2-5
d_call: NA
clone_size: NA
v_call: TRBV7-8

cdr3_aa: CASSHTSGRANEQFF
cdr3_nt: TGCGCCAGCAGCCACACTAGCGGGAGGGCCAATGAGCAGTTCTTC
j_call: TRBJ2-1
d_call: TRBD2
clone_size: NA
v_call: TRBV4-1

cdr3_aa: CASSPGGAGGSTGELFF
cdr3_nt: TGTGCCAGCAGCCCCGGGGGGGCAGGGGGATCCACCGGGGAGCTGTTTTTT
j_call: TRBJ2-2
d_call: NA
clone_size: NA
v_call: TRBV9

cdr3_aa: CASSIPGLAGDTQYF
cdr3_nt: TGCGCCAGCAGCATTCCGGGACTAGCAGGTGATACGCAGTATTTT
j_call: TRBJ2-3
d_call: TRBD2
clone_size: NA
v_call: TRBV5-1

cdr3_aa: CASSQVQGVHQPQHF
cdr3_nt: TGTGCCAGCAGCCAAGTACAGGGGGTTCACCAGCCCCAGCATTTT
j_call: TRBJ1-5
d_call: TRBD1
clone_size: NA
v_call: TRBV4-2